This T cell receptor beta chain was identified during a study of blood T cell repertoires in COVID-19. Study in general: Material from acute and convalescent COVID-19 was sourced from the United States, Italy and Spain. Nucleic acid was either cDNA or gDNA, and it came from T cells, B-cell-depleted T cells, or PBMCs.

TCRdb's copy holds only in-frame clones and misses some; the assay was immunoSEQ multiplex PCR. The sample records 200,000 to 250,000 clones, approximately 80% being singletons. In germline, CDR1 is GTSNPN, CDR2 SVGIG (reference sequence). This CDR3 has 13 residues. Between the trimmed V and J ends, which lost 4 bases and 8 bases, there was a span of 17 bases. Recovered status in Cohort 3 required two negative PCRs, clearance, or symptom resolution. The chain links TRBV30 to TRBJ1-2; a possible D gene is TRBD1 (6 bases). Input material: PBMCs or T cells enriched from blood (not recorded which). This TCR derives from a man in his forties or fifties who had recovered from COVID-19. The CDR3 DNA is TGTGCCTGGACTCAAGGGGGAGGGAACGGCTACACCTTC. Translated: CAWTQGGGNGYTF.